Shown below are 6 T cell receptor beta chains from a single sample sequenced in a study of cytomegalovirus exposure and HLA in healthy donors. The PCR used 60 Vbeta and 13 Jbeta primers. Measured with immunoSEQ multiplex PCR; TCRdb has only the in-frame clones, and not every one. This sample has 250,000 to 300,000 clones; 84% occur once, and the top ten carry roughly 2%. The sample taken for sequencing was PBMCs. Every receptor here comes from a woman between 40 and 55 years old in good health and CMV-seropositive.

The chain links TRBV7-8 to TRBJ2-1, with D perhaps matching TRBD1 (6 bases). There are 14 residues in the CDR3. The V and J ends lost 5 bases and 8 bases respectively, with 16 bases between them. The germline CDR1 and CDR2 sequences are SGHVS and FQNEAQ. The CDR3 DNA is TGTGCCAGCAGCGCGGAAAACAGGGTGCATGAGCAGTTCTTC. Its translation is CASSAENRVHEQFF. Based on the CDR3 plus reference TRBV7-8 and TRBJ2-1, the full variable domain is GAGVSQSPRYKVAKRGQDVALRCDPISGHVSLFWYQQALGQGPEFLTYFQNEAQLDKSGLPSDRFFAERPEGSVSTLKIQRTQQEDSAVYLCASSAENRVHEQFFGPGTRLTVL.

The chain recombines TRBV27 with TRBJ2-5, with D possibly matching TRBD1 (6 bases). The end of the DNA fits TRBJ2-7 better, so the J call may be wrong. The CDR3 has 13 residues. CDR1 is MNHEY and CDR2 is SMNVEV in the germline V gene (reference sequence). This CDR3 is CASSFRQGSEQYF. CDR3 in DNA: TGTGCCAGCAGTTTTCGTCAGGGGAGCGAGCAGTACTTC.

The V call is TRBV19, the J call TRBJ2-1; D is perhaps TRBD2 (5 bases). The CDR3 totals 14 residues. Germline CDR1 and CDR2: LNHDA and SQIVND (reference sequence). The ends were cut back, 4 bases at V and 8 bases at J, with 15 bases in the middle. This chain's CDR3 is CASSSGQLGHEQFF. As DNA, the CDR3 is TGTGCCAGTAGTAGCGGTCAACTAGGACATGAGCAGTTCTTC. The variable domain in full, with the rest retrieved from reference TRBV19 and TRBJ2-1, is DGGITQSPKYLFRKEGQNVTLSCEQNLNHDAMYWYRQDPGQGLRLIYYSQIVNDFQKGDIAEGYSVSREKKESFPLTVTSAQKNPTAFYLCASSSGQLGHEQFFGPGTRLTVL.

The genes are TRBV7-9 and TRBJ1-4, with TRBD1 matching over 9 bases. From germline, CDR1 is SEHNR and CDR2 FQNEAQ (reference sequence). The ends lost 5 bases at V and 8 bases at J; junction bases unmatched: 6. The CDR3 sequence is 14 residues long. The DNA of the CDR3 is TGTGCCAGCAGCCGCGGGACAGGGAGCGAAAAACTGTTTTTT. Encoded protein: CASSRGTGSEKLFF.

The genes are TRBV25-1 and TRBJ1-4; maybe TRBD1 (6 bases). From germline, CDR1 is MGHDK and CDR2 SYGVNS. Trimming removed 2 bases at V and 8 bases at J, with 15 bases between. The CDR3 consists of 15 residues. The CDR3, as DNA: TGTGCCAGCAGTGAAGTGGGAGGGGGGCAAGAAAAACTGTTTTTT. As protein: CASSEVGGGQEKLFF.

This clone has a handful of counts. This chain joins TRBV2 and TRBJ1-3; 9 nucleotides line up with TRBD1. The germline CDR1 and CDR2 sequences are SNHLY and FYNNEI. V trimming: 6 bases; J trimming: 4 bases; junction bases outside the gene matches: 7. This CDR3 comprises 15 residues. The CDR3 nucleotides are TGTGCCAGCAGACAGGGGGCCGGCTCGGGAAACACCATATATTTT. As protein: CASRQGAGSGNTIYF.